This T cell receptor beta chain was recovered during a study of T cell repertoires in cytomegalovirus infection. The overall study: Through public TCR beta signatures, both CMV infection and matching HLA type were indicated. Study findings and constraints: It was HLA-C-restricted CMV-specific TCR beta clonotypes that dominated the response ex vivo.

The V end was cut by 5 bases, the J end by 5 bases, with 13 bases between. The CDR3 is made up of 14 amino acids. Per the germline V gene, CDR1 is MNHNY and CDR2 is SVGAGI (reference sequence). MiXCR, run by TCRdb on the reads, gives a single entry per CDR3 protein. The sample contains about 310,000 distinct CDR3 sequences, 15% to 20% of which appear only once. This clonotype was seen at least ten times. Its target is not known. The source is a human donor in good health (CMV status not recorded). Some clones in this sample may be carry-over from other donors' samples. What was sequenced was PBMCs. This sequence joins TRBV6-6 and TRBJ1-5, with D possibly TRBD1 on 6 matching bases. The CDR3 is CASSPRDTYQPQHF. CDR3 DNA sequence: TGTGCCAGCAGTCCCCGGGACACCTATCAGCCCCAGCATTTT.